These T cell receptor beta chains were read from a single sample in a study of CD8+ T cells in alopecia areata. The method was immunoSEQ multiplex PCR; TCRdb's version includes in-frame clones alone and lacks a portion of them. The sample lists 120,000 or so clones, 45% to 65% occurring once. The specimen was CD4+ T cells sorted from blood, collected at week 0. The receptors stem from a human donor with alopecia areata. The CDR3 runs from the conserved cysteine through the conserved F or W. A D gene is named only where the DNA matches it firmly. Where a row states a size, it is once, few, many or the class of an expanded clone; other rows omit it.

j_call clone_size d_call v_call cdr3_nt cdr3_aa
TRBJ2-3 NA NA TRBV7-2 TGTGCCAGCTTGGGGCCGGCGGGAGATACGCAGTATTTT CASLGPAGDTQYF
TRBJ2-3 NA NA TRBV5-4 TGTGCCAGCAGCTTGGCGGAGGGCCATTGGGATACGCAGTATTTT CASSLAEGHWDTQYF
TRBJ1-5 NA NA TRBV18 TGTGCCAGCTCACCACCGGGGGGGCAGGAACAGCCCCAGCATTTT CASSPPGGQEQPQHF
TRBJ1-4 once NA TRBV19 TGTGCCAGTAGTATACTGCAGGGAGCGCGGGAAAAACTGTTTTTT CASSILQGAREKLFF
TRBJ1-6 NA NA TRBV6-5 TGTGCCAGCAGTTACTCGGGGCAGTCAGATAATTCACCCCTCCACTTT CASSYSGQSDNSPLHF
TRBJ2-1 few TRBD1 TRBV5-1 TGCGCCAGCAGCTTGGAGGGACAGGGCTTCTATGAGCAGTTCTTC CASSLEGQGFYEQFF
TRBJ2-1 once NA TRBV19 TGTGCCAGTAGTCCGGACTACCAGGCCTTCAATGAGCAGTTCTTC CASSPDYQAFNEQFF
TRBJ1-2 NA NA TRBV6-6 TGTGCCAGCAGTTCGATAACAAGGACAGCTAACTATGGCTACACCTTC CASSSITRTANYGYTF
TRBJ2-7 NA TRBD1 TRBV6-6 TGTGCCAGCAGTTACCCGACAGGGGCCAACGAGCAGTACTTC CASSYPTGANEQYF
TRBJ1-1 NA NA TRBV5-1 TGCGCCAGCAGCTTGGTTGGTGACAGGAACACTGAAGCTTTCTTT CASSLVGDRNTEAFF
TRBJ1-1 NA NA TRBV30 TGTGCCTGGAGTGTCGGCAGACTAAACACTGAAGCTTTCTTT CAWSVGRLNTEAFF
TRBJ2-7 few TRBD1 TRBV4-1 TGCGCCAGTGCATACCGGGACAGGGGGCGAAATCCCTACGAGCAGTACTTC CASAYRDRGRNPYEQYF
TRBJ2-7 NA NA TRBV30 TGTGCCTGGAGTGGGGCTAGCGCCAGGGGGTCCTACGAGCAGTACTTC CAWSGASARGSYEQYF
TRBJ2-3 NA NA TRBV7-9 TGTGCCAGCAGTTCTCGGGCGGGCGGGGAAGATACGCAGTATTTT CASSSRAGGEDTQYF
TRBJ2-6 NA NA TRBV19 TGTGCCAGTAGTATAGGGCCGGTTGTAGGGGCCAACGTCCTGACTTTC CASSIGPVVGANVLTF
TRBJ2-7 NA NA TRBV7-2 TGTGCCAGCAGCGTCACCGGGCCTACCTCCGAGCAGTACTTC CASSVTGPTSEQYF
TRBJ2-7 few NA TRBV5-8 TGTGCCAGCAGCTTGGAACGGGGATACGAGCAGTACTTC CASSLERGYEQYF
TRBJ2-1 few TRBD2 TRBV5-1 TGCGCCAGCAGCCTTTTACTAGCGGGAGGCAATGAGCAGTTCTTC CASSLLLAGGNEQFF
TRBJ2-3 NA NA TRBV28 TGTGCCAGCAGTTCAGACAGGCCGCTTGACACAGATACGCAGTATTTT CASSSDRPLDTDTQYF
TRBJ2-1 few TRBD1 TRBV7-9 TGTGCCAGCAGCCCGGTGGGGGACAGGGTCAGCAATGAGCAGTTCTTC CASSPVGDRVSNEQFF
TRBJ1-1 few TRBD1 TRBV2 TGTGCCAGCAGTTGGACAGGGAAGTACACTGAAGCTTTCTTT CASSWTGKYTEAFF
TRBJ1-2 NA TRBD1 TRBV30 TGTGCCTGGACTGACAGGGGGTCTGGCTACACCTTC CAWTDRGSGYTF
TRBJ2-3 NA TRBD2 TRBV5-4 TGTGCCAGCAGCTTGCGTGTACGTGCGCGGGGGAGCACAGATACGCAGTATTTT CASSLRVRARGSTDTQYF
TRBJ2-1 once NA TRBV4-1 TGCGCCAGCAGTCCCGGGACTGACAGGGTGGTCAATGAGCAGTTCTTC CASSPGTDRVVNEQFF
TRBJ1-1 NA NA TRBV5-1 TGCGCCAGCAGCGCTGGAGCCGACGGTGAAGCTTTCTTT CASSAGADGEAFF
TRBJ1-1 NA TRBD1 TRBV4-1 TGCGCCAGCAGCCCGACAGGGGTGGGGAACACTGAAGCTTTCTTT CASSPTGVGNTEAFF
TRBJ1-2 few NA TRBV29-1 TGCAGCGTTGAAAATAAGCTCCGTCAGGGGAGGACCTATGGCTACACCTTC CSVENKLRQGRTYGYTF
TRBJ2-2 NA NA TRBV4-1 TGCGCCAGCAGCCAAGGACCCGGGGCGGGGACCGGGGAGCTGTTTTTT CASSQGPGAGTGELFF